Listed here are 29 T cell receptor beta chains from one sample, sequenced in a study of blood T cell repertoires in COVID-19. Measured with immunoSEQ multiplex PCR; TCRdb has only the in-frame clones, and not every one. The table records about 300,000 clones, approximately 86% of them present only once. The sequencing input was peripheral blood. All receptors derive from a man between 65 and 85 years old with acute or convalescent COVID-19.

The chain uses TRBV19 and TRBJ2-5; the match to TRBD2 covers 8 bases. The CDR3 totals 16 residues. From germline, CDR1 is LNHDA and CDR2 SQIVND (reference sequence). The J segment lost 2 bases and the V segment lost 2 bases, leaving 7 bases of the junction unmatched. The DNA for the CDR3 is TGTGCCAGTAGTATATTTAGCGGGACCACACAAGAGACCCAGTACTTC. This sequence encodes CASSIFSGTTQETQYF. The variable domain in full, with the rest retrieved from reference TRBV19 and TRBJ2-5, is DGGITQSPKYLFRKEGQNVTLSCEQNLNHDAMYWYRQDPGQGLRLIYYSQIVNDFQKGDIAEGYSVSREKKESFPLTVTSAQKNPTAFYLCASSIFSGTTQETQYFGPGTRLLVL.

V is TRBV6-5 and J is TRBJ1-2; D uncertain. V gave up 0 bases and J gave up 4 bases, with 9 bases separating them. This CDR3 comprises 14 residues. CDR1 is MNHEY, CDR2 SVGAGI, per germline. The CDR3 region is CASSYSAGPYGYTF. DNA for the CDR3: TGTGCCAGCAGTTACTCAGCAGGCCCCTATGGCTACACCTTC.

The chain joins TRBV7-6 to TRBJ2-2, with TRBD1 matching 11 bases. Per the germline V gene, CDR1 is SGHVS and CDR2 is FNYEAQ. With V trimmed by 3 bases and J by 6 bases, 6 bases remained unmatched. The CDR3 spans 16 residues. DNA for the CDR3: TGTGCCAGCAGCTTTTGGACAGGGGGCAGGTCCGGGGAGCTGTTTTTT. It translates to CASSFWTGGRSGELFF. Full variable domain (rest looked up from reference TRBV7-6 and TRBJ2-2): GAGVSQSPRYKVTKRGQDVALRCDPISGHVSLYWYRQALGQGPEFLTYFNYEAQQDKSGLPNDRFSAERPEGSISTLTIQRTEQRDSAMYRCASSFWTGGRSGELFFGEGSRLTVL.

This chain uses TRBV7-9 with TRBJ2-3, with TRBD2 matching 11 bases. The CDR3 is made up of 16 amino acids. Germline lookup yields CDR1 SEHNR and CDR2 FQNEAQ (reference sequence). V shed 0 bases, J shed 7 bases, and the junction held 6 bases outside the gene matches. The CDR3 is CASSLASGGARNTQYF. DNA for the CDR3: TGTGCCAGCAGCTTAGCTAGCGGGGGGGCTAGGAATACGCAGTATTTT.

This rearrangement joins TRBV24-1 to TRBJ2-7, with 10 bases lining up with TRBD2. This CDR3 has 12 residues. Germline V gives CDR1 KGHDR, CDR2 SFDVKD. Trimming cost V 5 bases and J 10 bases; bases outside gene matches: 4. The CDR3 sequence is CATSASGRPQYF. Here the CDR3 DNA reads TGTGCCACCAGTGCTAGCGGGAGACCACAGTACTTC.

This rearrangement joins TRBV28 to TRBJ2-7, with TRBD2 matching 10 bases. Per germline, CDR1 MDHEN and CDR2 SYDVKM. This CDR3 spans 14 amino acids. V lost 10 bases to trimming and J lost 5 bases; unmatched junction nucleotides: 11. The CDR3 is CATGTGTSVDEQYF. In DNA form, the CDR3 reads TGTGCCACCGGAACCGGGACTAGCGTAGACGAGCAGTACTTC.

This clone has just one count. V gene TRBV14 combines with J gene TRBJ2-2, with 13 positions matching TRBD2. With V trimmed by 3 bases and J by 6 bases, 13 bases remained unmatched. Germline values: CDR1 SGHDN, CDR2 FVKESK. The CDR3 consists of 19 residues. The DNA of the CDR3 is TGTGCCAGCAGCCATACTCCCGGGACTAGCGGGATGGGATCCGGGGAGCTGTTTTTT. Its protein is CASSHTPGTSGMGSGELFF.

This chain links TRBV6-2 or TRBV6-3 with TRBJ1-1; 11 positions agree with TRBD1. With V trimmed by 2 bases and J by 4 bases, 3 bases remained unmatched. From germline, CDR1 is MNHEY and CDR2 SVGEGT. CDR3 length: 15 residues. CDR3 in amino acids: CASSYGGTGGTEAFF. The CDR3 region has the DNA TGTGCCAGCAGTTACGGTGGGACAGGGGGCACTGAAGCTTTCTTT.

The chain is built from TRBV28 and TRBJ1-2, with 7 bases lining up with TRBD1. This CDR3 contains 16 residues. J gave up 0 bases and V 7 bases, and 11 bases lay outside the gene matches. Germline CDR1 is MDHEN and CDR2 is SYDVKM. The CDR3 protein is CASIEPSTGTNYGYTF. In DNA, the CDR3 is TGTGCCAGCATAGAGCCCTCGACAGGGACTAACTATGGCTACACCTTC.

The rearrangement links TRBV28 to TRBJ2-2; weak D call: TRBD1 (7 bases). Germline CDR1 and CDR2: MDHEN and SYDVKM. The V end lost 6 bases, the J end lost 0 bases, and 11 bases lay between the germline ends. This CDR3 is 15 amino acids long. CDR3 DNA sequence: TGTGCCAGCAGGGGAGGACAGGCGAACACCGGGGAGCTGTTTTTT. Translation gives CASRGGQANTGELFF.

This rearrangement joins TRBV12-3 or TRBV12-4 to TRBJ1-5; D uncertain. V lost 5 bases to trimming and J lost 4 bases, with 9 bases between them. This CDR3 region has 13 residues. CDR3 loop: CASSMANNQPQHF. The CDR3 nucleotides are TGTGCCAGCAGTATGGCAAATAATCAGCCCCAGCATTTT.

V is TRBV28 and J is TRBJ1-1; 8 positions agree with TRBD1. The CDR3 is made up of 17 amino acids. Looked up from germline, CDR1 is MDHEN and CDR2 is SYDVKM. Unmatched junction bases numbered 8, after V lost 2 bases and J lost 0 bases. The CDR3 reads CASSLLGTGPLNTEAFF. Written as DNA, the CDR3 is TGTGCCAGCAGTTTACTTGGGACAGGACCCTTGAACACTGAAGCTTTCTTT.

The genes are TRBV10-2 and TRBJ1-4; D is uncertain. The CDR3 is made up of 14 amino acids. The germline V and J ends were trimmed by 6 bases and 4 bases, with 12 bases remaining between them. Germline lookup yields CDR1 WSHSY and CDR2 SAAADI. CDR3 residues: CASSPIQRNEKLFF. In DNA, the CDR3 is TGCGCCAGCAGCCCAATCCAGCGTAATGAAAAACTGTTTTTT.

The chain has TRBV6-6 and TRBJ1-1; maybe TRBD1 (6 bases). This CDR3 spans 12 amino acids. CDR1 and CDR2 (germline): MNHNY, SVGAGI (reference sequence). Trimming shortened V by 8 bases and J by 11 bases, and 18 bases separated the two germline ends. The CDR3: CASLQGGELAFF. The DNA of the CDR3 is TGTGCCAGCTTACAGGGAGGGGAGTTGGCTTTCTTT.

This chain connects TRBV10-1 to TRBJ2-7; D may be TRBD2 (5 bases). V lost 8 bases to trimming and J lost 2 bases, with 13 bases between them. This CDR3 has 13 amino acids. The germline gives CDR1 WNHNN, CDR2 SYGVQD (reference sequence). The CDR3 DNA reads as TGCGCCAGCGGAGGTCGGCGGGCCTACGAGCAGTACTTC. As protein: CASGGRRAYEQYF.

The chain recombines TRBV7-2 with TRBJ2-1; 11 bases are shared with TRBD2. Per the germline V gene, CDR1 is SGHTA and CDR2 is FQGNSA. This CDR3 region has 15 residues. Trimming took 6 bases from V and 6 from J; bases not matched to a gene: 7. CDR3 DNA: TGTGCCAGCAGTTCACATAGCGGGGGGGTCAATGAGCAGTTCTTC. Protein product: CASSSHSGGVNEQFF.

This chain's CDR3 is CASSLARVNTEAFF. The CDR3 region has the DNA TGCGCCAGCAGCTTGGCCAGGGTGAACACTGAAGCTTTCTTT. The chain combines TRBV5-1 with TRBJ1-1; weak D call: TRBD1 (5 bases). The CDR3 has 14 residues. Trimming pared 0 bases from V and 0 bases from J, leaving 6 bases between. Germline CDR1 is SGHRS and CDR2 is YFSETQ.

Of note for this clone: Sequence at one end of the junction differs from germline and may be a read error. The chain couples TRBV9 to TRBJ2-1; D gene ambiguous. Germline lookup yields CDR1 SGDLS and CDR2 YYNGEE. This CDR3 is built from 15 residues. CDR3 DNA: TGTGCCAGCAGCGTAGCAGCACTATCCTTCAATGAGCAGTTCTTC. Translation: CASSVAALSFNEQFF.

Of note for this clone: The same CDR3 arises from other DNA sequences in this sample as well. The rearrangement joins TRBV18 to TRBJ1-3; TRBD1 matches at 7 bases. The junction had 2 bases not matched to a gene; V was cut back by 3 bases and J by 0 bases. The V gene's germline CDR1 is KGHSH and CDR2 LQKENI. The CDR3 loop spans 15 amino acids. CDR3: CASSPDRVSGNTIYF. The DNA of the CDR3 is TGTGCCAGCTCACCCGACAGGGTCTCTGGAAACACCATATATTTT.

The chain uses TRBV30 and TRBJ2-7; D remains ambiguous. The CDR3 covers 13 residues. Germline CDR1 GTSNPN, CDR2 SVGIG (reference sequence). V was pared by 2 bases and J by 3 bases, with 11 bases between. CDR3 sequence: CAWSLMLFYEQYF. DNA of the CDR3: TGTGCCTGGAGTCTAATGTTATTCTACGAGCAGTACTTC.

Turning to this clone: Compared with germline, one end of the junction differs, possibly owing to a read error. This chain connects TRBV28 to TRBJ1-2; D is possibly TRBD1 (6 bases). Per germline, CDR1 MDHEN and CDR2 SYDVKM. This CDR3 is built from 12 residues. The CDR3 protein is CASSNLRDKVNF. CDR3 sequence (DNA): TGTGCCAGCAGCAACCTCCGGGACAAGGTTAATTTC.

The chain has TRBV19 and TRBJ1-2; 8 bases fit TRBD1. J gave up 1 base and V 6 bases, and 7 bases lay outside the gene matches. The CDR3 contains 15 residues. Germline V gene data show CDR1 as LNHDA and CDR2 as SQIVND (reference sequence). CDR3 nucleotide sequence: TGTGCCAGTAGGGTGACAGGGGTCGATAACTATGGCTACACCTTC. Amino acids: CASRVTGVDNYGYTF.

The chain couples TRBV30 to TRBJ1-3; D is perhaps TRBD1 (6 bases). This CDR3 comprises 15 residues. The V end lost 3 bases, the J end lost 0 bases, and 12 bases lay between the germline ends. From germline, CDR1 is GTSNPN and CDR2 SVGIG (reference sequence). The CDR3 sequence: CAWRRDILSGNTIYF. CDR3 DNA: TGTGCCTGGAGACGGGACATCCTCTCTGGAAACACCATATATTTT. Combining the CDR3 with reference TRBV30 and TRBJ1-3 gives the whole variable domain SQTIHQWPATLVQPVGSPLSLECTVEGTSNPNLYWYRQAAGRGLQLLFYSVGIGQISSEVPQNLSASRPQDRQFILSSKKLLLSDSGFYLCAWRRDILSGNTIYFGEGSWLTVV.

The genes are TRBV25-1 and TRBJ1-1; D call uncertain. The CDR3 sequence is 11 residues long. CDR1 is MGHDK, CDR2 SYGVNS, per germline. Trimming took off 7 bases at V and 2 bases at J, with 5 bases between the two ends. CDR3 region: CASNSNTEAFF. The CDR3 DNA reads as TGTGCCAGCAACAGTAACACTGAAGCTTTCTTT.

This chain joins TRBV5-1 and TRBJ2-7; TRBD1 matches at 8 bases. The CDR3 has 18 residues. V gave up 4 bases and J gave up 2 bases; unmatched junction bases: 17. Germline loops: CDR1 SGHRS, CDR2 YFSETQ. The CDR3 sequence: CASSVAGTGNYSPYEQYF. CDR3 DNA sequence: TGCGCCAGCAGCGTCGCCGGGACAGGCAACTACTCCCCCTACGAGCAGTACTTC.

The chain is built from TRBV5-4 and TRBJ2-7; D remains ambiguous. Germline V gene data show CDR1 as SGHNT and CDR2 as YYREEE (reference sequence). V lost 0 bases and J lost 4, with 8 bases in between. The CDR3 has 13 amino acids. The CDR3 reads CASSLDPQYEQYF. CDR3 DNA: TGTGCCAGCAGCTTGGATCCCCAATACGAGCAGTACTTC.

V gene TRBV4-1 combines with J gene TRBJ2-5; D is unresolved. V was shortened by 1 base and J by 2 bases, with 8 bases between the two germline ends. CDR3 length: 14 residues. From germline, CDR1 is MGHRA and CDR2 YSYEKL. The CDR3 DNA reads TGCGCCAGCAGCCAAGCTCTAACGCAAGAGACCCAGTACTTC. Translated: CASSQALTQETQYF.

J is TRBJ1-1 and V is TRBV10-3, with D unclear. The CDR3 contains 15 residues. V gave up 0 bases and J gave up 4 bases, with 12 bases separating them. Germline V gene lookup returns CDR1 ENHRY and CDR2 SYGVKD. In DNA form, the CDR3 reads TGTGCCATCAGTGAGTCGATCGGTCGGGGCACTGAAGCTTTCTTT. Its protein product is CAISESIGRGTEAFF.

This clone was counted a single time. The chain carries TRBV19 and TRBJ1-3, with 9 bases lining up with TRBD1. Trimming took 6 bases from V and 2 from J; bases not matched to a gene: 8. This CDR3 has 16 amino acids. The germline CDR1 and CDR2 sequences are LNHDA and SQIVND (reference sequence). As DNA, the CDR3 is TGTGCCAGTAGGGACACAGGGGGCGTTACTGGAAACACCATATATTTT. It translates to CASRDTGGVTGNTIYF.